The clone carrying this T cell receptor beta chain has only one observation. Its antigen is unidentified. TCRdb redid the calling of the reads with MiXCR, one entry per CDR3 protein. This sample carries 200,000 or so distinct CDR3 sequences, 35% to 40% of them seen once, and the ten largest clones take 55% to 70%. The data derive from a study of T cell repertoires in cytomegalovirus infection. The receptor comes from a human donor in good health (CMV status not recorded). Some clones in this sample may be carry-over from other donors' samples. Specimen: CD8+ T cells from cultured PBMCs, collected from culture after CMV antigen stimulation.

CDR3: CASSSGGGAFF. CDR3 bases: TGTGCCAGCAGCTCGGGGGGGGGAGCTTTCTTT. The chain links TRBV5-6 to TRBJ1-1; a weak D match, TRBD1 (5 bases). Germline V gives CDR1 SGHDT, CDR2 YYEEEE. This CDR3 region has 11 residues. Deletions cut 3 bases from V and 10 bases from J, with 10 bases between.